One and the same sample provided the 31 T cell receptor beta chains below, sequenced in a study of T-cell memory formation after mild COVID-19. TCRdb re-called the 5' RACE reads with MiXCR, one entry per CDR3 protein. The sample contains nearly 350,000 distinct CDR3 sequences, 10% to 15% of which appear only once. Sequenced: PBMCs or a T cell subset sorted from them (not recorded which). Every receptor here comes from a man younger than 35 who had mild COVID-19 (a few samples of this study predate the infection). Cell type and time point are not known.

There are many counts of this clonotype. The chain couples TRBV5-1 to TRBJ2-2; TRBD2 matches 7 bases. The CDR3 length is 15 residues. CDR1 SGHRS and CDR2 YFSETQ come from the germline V gene. V lost 4 bases and J lost 5; bases outside the gene matches: 8. The CDR3 nucleotides are TGCGCCAGCAGCCCCGCGGTAGCGGGTACCGGGGAGCTGTTTTTT. Translating it yields CASSPAVAGTGELFF.

The rearrangement joins TRBV7-8 to TRBJ1-1; 11 bases are shared with TRBD1. The CDR3 loop spans 14 amino acids. V lost 4 bases to trimming and J lost 5 bases; unmatched junction nucleotides: 3. Germline V gene lookup returns CDR1 SGHVS and CDR2 FQNEAQ. The CDR3 is CASSSDRGRTEAFF. Written as DNA, the CDR3 is TGTGCCAGCAGCTCGGACAGGGGGCGGACTGAAGCTTTCTTT.

This clonotype was seen only a few times. The chain links TRBV5-1 to TRBJ1-1; 8 bases fit TRBD1. Germline CDR1 reads SGHRS; CDR2 reads YFSETQ. Trimming at V came to 4 bases and at J to 1 base, leaving 12 bases not matched to a gene. This CDR3 contains 17 residues. The DNA for the CDR3 is TGCGCCAGCAGCAGTGGACAGGGCCTCGTAGAGAACACTGAAGCTTTCTTT. It yields the protein CASSSGQGLVENTEAFF.

This clonotype was seen a handful of times. CDR3 nucleotides: TGTGCCAGCAGCATCAGGGGGCGCGGGTACAATGAGCAGTTCTTC. This sequence encodes CASSIRGRGYNEQFF. The chain couples TRBV6-5 to TRBJ2-1, with 8 bases identical to TRBD1. CDR3 length equals 15 residues. The germline CDR1 and CDR2 sequences are MNHEY and SVGAGI. The J segment lost 4 bases and the V segment lost 6 bases, leaving 8 bases of the junction unmatched.

This clonotype was seen only a few times. V usage is TRBV9 and J usage is TRBJ2-3; tentative D call: TRBD2 (5 bases). Per germline, CDR1 SGDLS and CDR2 YYNGEE. This CDR3 comprises 13 residues. V dropped 0 bases and J dropped 4 bases, with 6 bases sitting between them. The CDR3 reads CASSVDGADTQYF. CDR3 coding DNA: TGTGCCAGCAGCGTAGACGGGGCAGATACGCAGTATTTT.

The V gene is TRBV14, the J gene TRBJ1-3; D not resolved. The CDR3 is 14 amino acids. Germline V gene lookup returns CDR1 SGHDN and CDR2 FVKESK. V lost 1 base to trimming and J lost 5 bases, with 9 bases between them. CDR3 in DNA: TGTGCCAGCAGCCAAGCCAGCTTTAGAAACACCATATATTTT. It codes for CASSQASFRNTIYF.

This rearrangement joins TRBV6-5 to TRBJ2-4; 9 positions match TRBD1. V lost 2 bases to trimming and J lost 1 base; unmatched junction nucleotides: 0. Germline-derived CDR1 and CDR2 are MNHEY and SVGAGI. The CDR3 is 15 residues long. The chain's CDR3 is CASSYDRGAKNIQYF. CDR3 nucleotide sequence: TGTGCCAGCAGTTACGACAGGGGGGCCAAAAACATTCAGTACTTC.

In this sample, this clonotype turned up a few times. V gene TRBV5-5 combines with J gene TRBJ1-5, with D possibly matching TRBD1 (6 bases). Germline V gives CDR1 SGHKS, CDR2 YYEKEE (reference sequence). V was shortened by 3 bases and J by 2 bases, with 9 bases between the two germline ends. The CDR3 covers 14 residues. CDR3 bases: TGTGCCAGCAGCTGGGACACCGGCAATCAGCCCCAGCATTTT. It encodes CASSWDTGNQPQHF.

The chain is built from TRBV5-1 and TRBJ2-3; the match to TRBD2 covers 13 bases. With V trimmed by 5 bases and J by 0 bases, 12 bases remained unmatched. The CDR3 contains 19 residues. Per germline, CDR1 SGHRS and CDR2 YFSETQ. This CDR3 reads CASSLGRLAGGRSTDTQYF. The CDR3 nucleotides are TGCGCCAGCAGTCTCGGACGACTAGCGGGGGGCCGTAGCACAGATACGCAGTATTTT.

This chain joins TRBV7-2 and TRBJ2-2; TRBD1 agrees at 8 bases. Germline V gene lookup returns CDR1 SGHTA and CDR2 FQGNSA. There are 15 residues in the CDR3. V was pared by 5 bases and J by 4 bases, with 6 bases of the junction left unmatched. The CDR3 nucleotides read TGTGCCAGCAGCCTGGGACAGGCCCGCACCGGGGAGCTGTTTTTT. It codes for CASSLGQARTGELFF.

The V and J genes are TRBV4-2 and TRBJ1-1, with 8 bases lining up with TRBD1. The CDR3 consists of 16 residues. In germline, CDR1 is LGHNA, CDR2 YNFKEQ. V lost 5 bases to trimming and J lost 4 bases; unmatched junction nucleotides: 12. This chain's CDR3 is CASSYYAGGSGTEAFF. The CDR3 region has the DNA TGTGCCAGCAGCTATTACGCAGGGGGCTCTGGCACTGAAGCTTTCTTT.

This clonotype was counted between two and nine times. The chain has TRBV7-6 and TRBJ2-1, with D possibly TRBD2 on 6 matching bases. The CDR3 totals 15 residues. In germline, CDR1 is SGHVS, CDR2 FNYEAQ. Trimming left V 5 bases short and J 4 bases short, with 15 bases between. The CDR3 region is CASSRDFLLYNEQFF. CDR3 nucleotides: TGTGCCAGCAGCAGGGACTTTCTCCTGTACAATGAGCAGTTCTTC.

The rearrangement uses TRBV6-5 and TRBJ1-6; D call uncertain. CDR1 MNHEY and CDR2 SVGAGI come from the germline V gene. This CDR3 spans 14 amino acids. V dropped 2 bases and J dropped 2 bases, with 4 bases sitting between them. DNA for the CDR3: TGTGCCAGCAGTTACGATGCCTATAATTCACCCCTCCACTTT. It yields the protein CASSYDAYNSPLHF.

There are many counts of this clonotype. This chain links TRBV7-2 with TRBJ2-4; 7 nucleotides align to TRBD1. Losses at the gene ends were 1 base for V and 1 base for J; bases not matched to a gene: 13. The CDR3 runs 19 residues. Germline CDR1 reads SGHTA; CDR2 reads FQGNSA. CDR3 loop: CASSLGGRGTMLAKNIQYF. The DNA of the CDR3 is TGTGCCAGCAGCTTAGGAGGCAGGGGGACCATGTTGGCCAAAAACATTCAGTACTTC.

This clonotype turned up a few times. This sequence joins TRBV5-5 and TRBJ1-2; D is possibly TRBD1 (6 bases). This CDR3 is 17 amino acids long. V lost 5 bases and J 0 bases, leaving 20 bases between the germline ends. Germline loops: CDR1 SGHKS, CDR2 YYEKEE (reference sequence). The CDR3 loop reads CASRNLPGGLANYGYTF. The CDR3 coding sequence is TGTGCCAGCAGAAACCTCCCGGGGGGGCTAGCTAACTATGGCTACACCTTC.

This sequence joins TRBV5-6 and TRBJ2-5; TRBD1 aligns across 11 bases. This CDR3 spans 15 amino acids. Per the germline V gene, CDR1 is SGHDT and CDR2 is YYEEEE. V lost 4 bases and J lost 5; bases outside the gene matches: 7. The CDR3 bases are TGTGCCAGCAGCACCAGGACAGGGGGCGCGGAGACCCAGTACTTC. Amino acid sequence: CASSTRTGGAETQYF.

A few counts support this clonotype. This chain joins TRBV7-9 and TRBJ1-2, with unresolved D. The CDR3 covers 11 residues. The germline V gene has CDR1 SEHNR and CDR2 FQNEAQ (reference sequence). Trimming pared 1 base from V and 10 bases from J, leaving 7 bases between. This CDR3 is CASSLGVDYTF. CDR3 in DNA: TGTGCCAGCAGCTTAGGGGTAGACTACACCTTC.

This chain links TRBV7-2 with TRBJ2-2; D uncertain. The germline V gene encodes CDR1 SGHTA and CDR2 FQGNSA. Trimming removed 0 bases at V and 5 bases at J, with 7 bases between. The CDR3 loop spans 14 amino acids. The CDR3 DNA reads as TGTGCCAGCAGCTTAGCCGTCCGTACCGGGGAGCTGTTTTTT. It codes for CASSLAVRTGELFF.

This clonotype was counted a few times. V is TRBV5-1 and J is TRBJ1-2; TRBD1 might be the D (5 bases). The CDR3 totals 15 residues. Per the germline V gene, CDR1 is SGHRS and CDR2 is YFSETQ. Deletions cut 4 bases from V and 2 bases from J, with 15 bases between. CDR3 DNA: TGCGCCAGCAGCAGTACCGGGACGGTGAACTATGGCTACACCTTC. Translating it yields CASSSTGTVNYGYTF.

The chain employs TRBV12-3 or TRBV12-4 and TRBJ1-5; the match to TRBD1 covers 7 bases. The CDR3 sequence is 14 residues long. J was trimmed by 3 bases and V by 6 bases; bases with no gene match: 5. As DNA, the CDR3 is TGTGCCAGCAGCTTACAGGGGTACAATCAGCCCCAGCATTTT. Protein sequence: CASSLQGYNQPQHF.

The chain has TRBV2 and TRBJ2-1; D unclear. CDR3 length equals 16 residues. Trimming shortened V by 2 bases and J by 0 bases, and 11 bases separated the two germline ends. In germline, CDR1 is SNHLY, CDR2 FYNNEI. The CDR3 spells CASSERRLPSYNEQFF. CDR3 sequence (DNA): TGTGCCAGCAGTGAACGTCGGTTACCCTCCTACAATGAGCAGTTCTTC. The variable domain in full, with the rest retrieved from reference TRBV2 and TRBJ2-1, is EPEVTQTPSHQVTQMGQEVILRCVPISNHLYFYWYRQILGQKVEFLVSFYNNEISEKSEIFDDQFSVERPDGSNFTLKIRSTKLEDSAMYFCASSERRLPSYNEQFFGPGTRLTVL.

In this sample, this clonotype turned up a few times. This chain links TRBV6-5 with TRBJ1-6; weak D call: TRBD1 (6 bases). The V end lost 6 bases, the J end lost 6 bases, and 12 bases lay between the germline ends. The CDR3 totals 14 residues. CDR1 is MNHEY and CDR2 is SVGAGI in the germline V gene. The CDR3 sequence is CASRSGVGNSPLHF. The CDR3 nucleotides read TGTGCCAGCAGATCAGGGGTTGGTAATTCACCCCTCCACTTT.

This chain joins TRBV4-1 and TRBJ1-1; D is ambiguous. This CDR3 has 13 residues. Between the trimmed V and J ends, which lost 6 bases and 4 bases, there was a span of 12 bases. From germline, CDR1 is MGHRA and CDR2 YSYEKL. CDR3 protein: CASSTLGPTEAFF. The DNA for the CDR3 is TGCGCCAGCAGTACACTTGGGCCCACTGAAGCTTTCTTT.

The CDR3 here is CASTGTNTDTQYF. CDR3 DNA sequence: TGTGCCAGCACTGGGACGAACACAGATACGCAGTATTTT. The V gene is TRBV6-6, the J gene TRBJ2-3, with D possibly being TRBD1 or TRBD2 (5 bases each). Trimming stripped 7 bases from V and 2 bases from J, with 10 bases between. Germline V gene sequence: CDR1 MNHNY, CDR2 SVGAGI (reference sequence). This CDR3 contains 13 residues.

This clonotype has just a few counts. The rearrangement links TRBV21-1 to TRBJ2-4; the table's TRBD1 call for D was not verified on the DNA. TRBV21-1 is a recognized pseudogene. The CDR3 runs 16 residues. As DNA, the CDR3 is TGTGCCAGCAGCAGCCACAGGGAGATAACCAAAAACATTCAGTACTTC. It translates to CASSSHREITKNIQYF.

The V gene is TRBV3-1, the J gene TRBJ2-3, with 8 bases matching TRBD2. Germline loops: CDR1 LGHDT, CDR2 YNNKEL (reference sequence). The CDR3 covers 16 residues. V gave up 3 bases and J gave up 4 bases; unmatched junction bases: 9. This chain's CDR3 is CASSHVTGGPPDTQYF. The CDR3, as DNA: TGTGCCAGCAGCCATGTGACGGGGGGGCCGCCAGATACGCAGTATTTT.

The V gene is TRBV4-1, the J gene TRBJ1-2; no definite D call. Germline V gene data show CDR1 as MGHRA and CDR2 as YSYEKL. The CDR3 runs to 14 residues. The germline V and J ends were trimmed by 0 bases and 4 bases, with 9 bases remaining between them. CDR3 sequence: CASSQERQIYGYTF. The CDR3 region has the DNA TGCGCCAGCAGCCAAGAACGGCAAATCTATGGCTACACCTTC.

The V call is TRBV6-5, the J call TRBJ2-3; 16 bases align to TRBD2. There are 17 residues in the CDR3. V shed 2 bases and J 4 bases; nucleotides not matched to a gene: 3. Germline CDR1 MNHEY, CDR2 SVGAGI. The CDR3 DNA reads as TGTGCCAGCAGTTACGGGACTAGCGGGGGGGCAGCAGATACGCAGTATTTT. Translated: CASSYGTSGGAADTQYF.

This clonotype was seen a handful of times. The gene calls are TRBV20-1 and TRBJ2-2; D is possibly TRBD1 or TRBD2 (5 bases each). Germline V gene lookup returns CDR1 DFQATT and CDR2 SNEGSKA (reference sequence). Deletions cut 0 bases from V and 1 base from J, with 12 bases between. The length of the CDR3 is 16 residues. CDR3 region: CSARDWGSENTGELFF. As DNA, the CDR3 is TGCAGTGCTAGAGATTGGGGGTCTGAGAACACCGGGGAGCTGTTTTTT.

This clonotype was observed a handful of times. The rearrangement links TRBV24-1 to TRBJ2-1; D not certain. V dropped 7 bases and J dropped 5 bases, with 20 bases sitting between them. The CDR3 extends over 16 amino acids. Per the germline V gene, CDR1 is KGHDR and CDR2 is SFDVKD. The CDR3: CATSTPAAFRNNEQFF. Here the CDR3 DNA reads TGTGCCACCAGCACCCCCGCAGCTTTTAGGAACAATGAGCAGTTCTTC.

The chain carries TRBV12-3 or TRBV12-4 and TRBJ1-2, with a weak D call TRBD1 (6 bases). V dropped 3 bases and J dropped 8 bases, with 16 bases sitting between them. This CDR3 has 14 amino acids. CDR3 loop: CASSLQGSQSGYTF. CDR3 in DNA: TGTGCCAGCAGTTTGCAGGGGTCCCAGTCCGGCTACACCTTC.